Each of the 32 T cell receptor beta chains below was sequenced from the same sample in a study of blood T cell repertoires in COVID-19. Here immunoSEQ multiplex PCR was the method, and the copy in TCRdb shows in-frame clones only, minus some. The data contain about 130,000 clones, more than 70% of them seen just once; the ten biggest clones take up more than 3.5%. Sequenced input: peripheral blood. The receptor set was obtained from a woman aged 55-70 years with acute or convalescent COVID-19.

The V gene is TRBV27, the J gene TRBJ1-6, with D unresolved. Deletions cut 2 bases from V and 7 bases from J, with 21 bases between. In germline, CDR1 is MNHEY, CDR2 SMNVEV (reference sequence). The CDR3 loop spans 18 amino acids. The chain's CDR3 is CASSLEGKTRRGNSPLHF. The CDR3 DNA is TGTGCCAGCAGTTTAGAGGGAAAGACCAGAAGAGGGAATTCACCCCTCCACTTT.

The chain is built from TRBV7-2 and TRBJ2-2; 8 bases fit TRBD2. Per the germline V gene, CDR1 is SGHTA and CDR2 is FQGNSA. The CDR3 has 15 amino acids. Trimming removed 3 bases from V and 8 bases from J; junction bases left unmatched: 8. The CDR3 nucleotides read TGTGCCAGCAGCTTCTTCCAGACTAGCGCGGGGGAGCTGTTTTTT. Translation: CASSFFQTSAGELFF. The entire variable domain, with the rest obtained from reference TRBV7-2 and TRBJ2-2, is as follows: GAGVSQSPSNKVTEKGKDVELRCDPISGHTALYWYRQSLGQGLEFLIYFQGNSAPDKSGLPSDRFSAERTGGSVSTLTIQRTQQEDSAVYLCASSFFQTSAGELFFGEGSRLTVL.

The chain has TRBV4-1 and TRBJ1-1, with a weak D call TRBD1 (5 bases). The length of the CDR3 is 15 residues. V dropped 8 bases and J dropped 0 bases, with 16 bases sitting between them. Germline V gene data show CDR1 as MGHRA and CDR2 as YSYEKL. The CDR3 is CASSPGEGLNTEAFF. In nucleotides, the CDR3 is TGCGCCAGCTCTCCTGGGGAGGGGCTGAACACTGAAGCTTTCTTT.

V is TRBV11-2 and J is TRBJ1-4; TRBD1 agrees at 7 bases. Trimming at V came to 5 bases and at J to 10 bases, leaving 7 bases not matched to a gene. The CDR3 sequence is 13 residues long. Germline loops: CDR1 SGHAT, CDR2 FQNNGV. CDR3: CASSPRGLGKLFF. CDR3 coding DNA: TGTGCCAGCAGCCCGAGGGGGCTTGGAAAACTGTTTTTT.

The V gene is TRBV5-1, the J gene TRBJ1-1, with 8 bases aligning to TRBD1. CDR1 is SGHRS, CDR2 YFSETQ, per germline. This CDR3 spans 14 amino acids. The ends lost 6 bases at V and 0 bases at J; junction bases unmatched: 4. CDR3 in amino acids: CASKDRAMNTEAFF. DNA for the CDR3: TGCGCCAGCAAGGACAGGGCTATGAACACTGAAGCTTTCTTT. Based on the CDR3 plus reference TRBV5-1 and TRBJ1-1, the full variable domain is KAGVTQTPRYLIKTRGQQVTLSCSPISGHRSVSWYQQTPGQGLQFLFEYFSETQRNKGNFPGRFSGRQFSNSRSEMNVSTLELGDSALYLCASKDRAMNTEAFFGQGTRLTVV.

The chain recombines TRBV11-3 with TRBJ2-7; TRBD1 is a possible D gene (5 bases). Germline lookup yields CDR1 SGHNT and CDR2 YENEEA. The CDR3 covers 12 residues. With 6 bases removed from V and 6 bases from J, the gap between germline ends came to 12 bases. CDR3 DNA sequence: TGTGCCAGCAGTAGGGGTTTGGGCGAGCAGTACGTC. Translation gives CASSRGLGEQYV.

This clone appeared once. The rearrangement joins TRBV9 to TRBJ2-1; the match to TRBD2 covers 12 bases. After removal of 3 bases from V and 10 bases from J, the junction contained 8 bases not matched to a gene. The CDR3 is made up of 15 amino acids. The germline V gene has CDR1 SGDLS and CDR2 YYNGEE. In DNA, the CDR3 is TGTGCCAGCAGCGCCCTAGCGGGAGGGAGCAGCGAGCAGTTCTTC. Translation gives CASSALAGGSSEQFF. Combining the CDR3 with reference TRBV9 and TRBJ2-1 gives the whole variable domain DSGVTQTPKHLITATGQRVTLRCSPRSGDLSVYWYQQSLDQGLQFLIQYYNGEERAKGNILERFSAQQFPDLHSELNLSSLELGDSALYFCASSALAGGSSEQFFGPGTRLTVL.

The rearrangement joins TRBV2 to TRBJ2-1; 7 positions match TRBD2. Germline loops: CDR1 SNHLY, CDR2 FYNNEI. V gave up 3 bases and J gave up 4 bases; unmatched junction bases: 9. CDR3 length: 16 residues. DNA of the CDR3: TGTGCCAGCAGTGACTCTAGCGGCCGACATTACAATGAGCAGTTCTTC. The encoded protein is CASSDSSGRHYNEQFF. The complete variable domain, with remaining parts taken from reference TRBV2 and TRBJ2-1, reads EPEVTQTPSHQVTQMGQEVILRCVPISNHLYFYWYRQILGQKVEFLVSFYNNEISEKSEIFDDQFSVERPDGSNFTLKIRSTKLEDSAMYFCASSDSSGRHYNEQFFGPGTRLTVL.

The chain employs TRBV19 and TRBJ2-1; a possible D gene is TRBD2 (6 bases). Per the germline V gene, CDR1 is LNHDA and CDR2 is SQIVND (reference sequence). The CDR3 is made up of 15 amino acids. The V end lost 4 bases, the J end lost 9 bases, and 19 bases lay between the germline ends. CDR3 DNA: TGTGCCAGTAGTACCACGGGACTGATGATAGGTGAGCAGTTCTTC. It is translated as CASSTTGLMIGEQFF.

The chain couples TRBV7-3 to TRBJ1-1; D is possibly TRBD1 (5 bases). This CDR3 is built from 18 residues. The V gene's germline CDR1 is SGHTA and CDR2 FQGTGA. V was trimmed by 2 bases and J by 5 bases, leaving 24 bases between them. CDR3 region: CASSLHRVGRGDGTEAFF. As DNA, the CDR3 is TGTGCCAGCAGCTTACATAGAGTGGGAAGGGGCGATGGAACTGAAGCTTTCTTT.

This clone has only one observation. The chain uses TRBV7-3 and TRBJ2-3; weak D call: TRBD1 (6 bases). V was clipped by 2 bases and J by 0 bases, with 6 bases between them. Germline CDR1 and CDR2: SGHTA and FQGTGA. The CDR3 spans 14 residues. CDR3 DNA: TGTGCCAGCAGCTTACAGGGGAGCACAGATACGCAGTATTTT. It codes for CASSLQGSTDTQYF.

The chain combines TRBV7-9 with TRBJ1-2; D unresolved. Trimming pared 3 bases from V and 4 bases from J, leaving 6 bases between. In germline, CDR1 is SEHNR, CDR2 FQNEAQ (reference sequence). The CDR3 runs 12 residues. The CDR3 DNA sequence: TGTGCCAGCAGCTTCGGTGGCTATGGCTACACCTTC. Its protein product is CASSFGGYGYTF.

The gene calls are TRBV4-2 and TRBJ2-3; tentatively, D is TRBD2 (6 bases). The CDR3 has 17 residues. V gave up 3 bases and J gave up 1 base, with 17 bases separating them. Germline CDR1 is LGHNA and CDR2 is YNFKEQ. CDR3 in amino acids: CASSHQASPSGTDTQYF. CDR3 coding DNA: TGTGCCAGCAGCCATCAGGCCTCCCCTAGCGGCACAGATACGCAGTATTTT.

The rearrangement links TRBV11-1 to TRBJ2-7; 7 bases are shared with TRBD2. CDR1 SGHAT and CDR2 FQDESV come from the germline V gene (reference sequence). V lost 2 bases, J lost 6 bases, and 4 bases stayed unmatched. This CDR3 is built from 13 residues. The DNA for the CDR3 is TGTGCCAGCAGCTTATTGGGGGGGACCGAGCAGTACTTC. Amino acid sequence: CASSLLGGTEQYF.

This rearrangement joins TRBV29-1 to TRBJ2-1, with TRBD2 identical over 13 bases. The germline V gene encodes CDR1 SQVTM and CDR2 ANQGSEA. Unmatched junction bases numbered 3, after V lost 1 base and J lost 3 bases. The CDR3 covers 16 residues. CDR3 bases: TGCAGCGTTGAAGGGACTAGCGGGAGTAACTACAATGAGCAGTTCTTC. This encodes CSVEGTSGSNYNEQFF.

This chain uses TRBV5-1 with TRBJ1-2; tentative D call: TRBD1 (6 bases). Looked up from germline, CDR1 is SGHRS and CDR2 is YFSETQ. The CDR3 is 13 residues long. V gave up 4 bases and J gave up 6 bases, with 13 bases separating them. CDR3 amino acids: CASSRDRPDGYTF. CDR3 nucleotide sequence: TGCGCCAGCAGCCGCGACAGGCCTGATGGCTACACCTTC.

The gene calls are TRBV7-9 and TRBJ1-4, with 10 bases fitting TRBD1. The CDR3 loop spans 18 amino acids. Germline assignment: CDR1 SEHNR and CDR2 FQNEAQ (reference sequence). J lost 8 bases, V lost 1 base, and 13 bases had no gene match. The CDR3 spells CASSLGRSGTGDREKLFF. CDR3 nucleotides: TGTGCCAGCAGCTTAGGTCGTAGCGGGACAGGGGATCGAGAAAAACTGTTTTTT.

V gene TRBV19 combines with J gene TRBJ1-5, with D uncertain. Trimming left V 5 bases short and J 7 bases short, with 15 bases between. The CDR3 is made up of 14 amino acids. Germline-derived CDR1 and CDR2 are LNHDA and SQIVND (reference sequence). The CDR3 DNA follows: TGTGCCAGTAGTCCCCAGCGGGGTGGCCAGCCCCAGCATTTT. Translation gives CASSPQRGGQPQHF.

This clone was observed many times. The CDR3 sequence is CARSLGRGLAGFGNEQFF. For the CDR3, the DNA is TGTGCCAGAAGCTTAGGTAGAGGCCTAGCGGGCTTTGGGAATGAGCAGTTCTTC. This chain uses TRBV7-5 with TRBJ2-1; the D call TRBD2 from the table was never checked on the DNA. TRBV7-5 is recorded as a pseudogene. The CDR3 spans 18 residues.

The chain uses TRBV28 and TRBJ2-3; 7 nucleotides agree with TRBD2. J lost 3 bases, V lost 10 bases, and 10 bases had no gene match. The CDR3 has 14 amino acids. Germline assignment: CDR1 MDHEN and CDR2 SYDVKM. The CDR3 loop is CATRWGRATDTQYF. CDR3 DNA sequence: TGTGCCACCCGTTGGGGGAGGGCAACAGATACGCAGTATTTT. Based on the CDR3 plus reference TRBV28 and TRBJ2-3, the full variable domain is DVKVTQSSRYLVKRTGEKVFLECVQDMDHENMFWYRQDPGLGLRLIYFSYDVKMKEKGDIPEGYSVSREKKERFSLILESASTNQTSMYLCATRWGRATDTQYFGPGTRLTVL.

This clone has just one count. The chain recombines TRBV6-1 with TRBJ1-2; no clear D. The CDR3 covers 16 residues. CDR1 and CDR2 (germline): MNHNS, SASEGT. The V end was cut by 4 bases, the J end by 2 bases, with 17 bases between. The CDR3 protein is CASSGRRGSSNYGYTF. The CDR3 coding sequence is TGTGCCAGCAGTGGCAGACGAGGAAGCAGCAACTATGGCTACACCTTC.

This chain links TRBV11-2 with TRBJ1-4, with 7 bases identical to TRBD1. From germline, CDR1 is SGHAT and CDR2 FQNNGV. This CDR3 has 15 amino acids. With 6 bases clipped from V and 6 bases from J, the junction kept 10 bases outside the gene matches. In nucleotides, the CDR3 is TGTGCCAGCAGTCTCTCTCAGGGGGGTGATGAAAAACTGTTTTTT. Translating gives CASSLSQGGDEKLFF.

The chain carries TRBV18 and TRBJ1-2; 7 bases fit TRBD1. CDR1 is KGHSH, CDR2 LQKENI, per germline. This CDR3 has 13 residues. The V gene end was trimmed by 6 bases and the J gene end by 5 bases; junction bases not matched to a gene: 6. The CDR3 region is CASSSQGNYGYTF. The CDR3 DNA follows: TGTGCCAGCTCTTCACAGGGGAATTATGGCTACACCTTC.

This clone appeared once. CDR3 residues: CATSDPGLAGGPDTQYF. The CDR3 nucleotides are TGTGCCACCAGTGACCCCGGACTAGCGGGAGGACCAGATACGCAGTATTTT. The genes are TRBV24-1 and TRBJ2-3; the match to TRBD2 covers 14 bases. Germline lookup yields CDR1 KGHDR and CDR2 SFDVKD. V trimming: 4 bases; J trimming: 4 bases; junction bases outside the gene matches: 6. This CDR3 is 17 amino acids long.

CDR3 in amino acids: CASSSRDSSSYNEQFF. The CDR3 DNA follows: TGTGCCAGTAGTTCCCGGGACTCCAGCTCCTACAATGAGCAGTTCTTC. The chain couples TRBV19 to TRBJ2-1, with a weak D call TRBD2 (6 bases). V was pared by 5 bases and J by 0 bases, with 14 bases between. Germline loops: CDR1 LNHDA, CDR2 SQIVND (reference sequence). The CDR3 length is 16 residues.

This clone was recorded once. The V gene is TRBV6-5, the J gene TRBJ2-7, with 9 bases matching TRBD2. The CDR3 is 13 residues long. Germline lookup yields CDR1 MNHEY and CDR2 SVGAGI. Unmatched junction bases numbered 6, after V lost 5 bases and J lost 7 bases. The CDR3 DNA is TGTGCCAGCAGTCCAGCGGGAGGTGGGGAGCAGTACGTC. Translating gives CASSPAGGGEQYV.

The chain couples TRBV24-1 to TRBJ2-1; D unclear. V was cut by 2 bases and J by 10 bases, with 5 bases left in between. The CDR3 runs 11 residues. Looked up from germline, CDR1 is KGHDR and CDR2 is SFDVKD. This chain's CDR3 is CATSDYEEQFF. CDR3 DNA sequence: TGTGCCACCAGTGATTATGAGGAGCAGTTCTTC.

Here the CDR3 reads CASSSHRTGGNTEAFF. The CDR3 bases are TGTGCCAGCAGTTCCCATCGAACAGGGGGAAACACTGAAGCTTTCTTT. The chain has TRBV6-5 and TRBJ1-1; 8 positions match TRBD1. The trim removed 4 bases at V and 2 bases at J, leaving 9 bases unmatched. The CDR3 loop spans 16 amino acids. CDR1 and CDR2 from the germline V gene are MNHEY and SVGAGI.

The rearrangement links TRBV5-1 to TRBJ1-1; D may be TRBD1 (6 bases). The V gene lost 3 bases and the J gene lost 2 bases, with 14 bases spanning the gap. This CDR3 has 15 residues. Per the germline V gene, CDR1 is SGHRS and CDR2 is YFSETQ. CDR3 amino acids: CASSWGIRGNTEAFF. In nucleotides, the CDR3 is TGCGCCAGCAGCTGGGGAATCAGGGGAAACACTGAAGCTTTCTTT. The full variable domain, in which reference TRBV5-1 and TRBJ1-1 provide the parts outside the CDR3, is KAGVTQTPRYLIKTRGQQVTLSCSPISGHRSVSWYQQTPGQGLQFLFEYFSETQRNKGNFPGRFSGRQFSNSRSEMNVSTLELGDSALYLCASSWGIRGNTEAFFGQGTRLTVV.

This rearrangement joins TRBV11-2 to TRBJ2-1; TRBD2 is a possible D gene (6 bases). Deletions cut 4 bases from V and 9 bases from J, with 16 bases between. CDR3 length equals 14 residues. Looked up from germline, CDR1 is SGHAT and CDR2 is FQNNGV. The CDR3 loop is CASSSGGGKGEQFF. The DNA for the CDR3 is TGTGCCAGCAGCTCAGGTGGAGGGAAGGGTGAGCAGTTCTTC. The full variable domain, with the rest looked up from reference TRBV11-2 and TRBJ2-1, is EAGVAQSPRYKIIEKRQSVAFWCNPISGHATLYWYQQILGQGPKLLIQFQNNGVVDDSQLPKDRFSAERLKGVDSTLKIQPAKLEDSAVYLCASSSGGGKGEQFFGPGTRLTVL.

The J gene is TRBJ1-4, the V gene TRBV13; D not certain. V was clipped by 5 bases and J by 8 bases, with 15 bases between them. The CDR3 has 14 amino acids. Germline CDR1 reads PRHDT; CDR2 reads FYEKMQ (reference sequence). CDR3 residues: CASSLSSFREKLFF. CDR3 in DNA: TGTGCCAGCAGCCTTTCGAGCTTCCGGGAAAAACTGTTTTTT.

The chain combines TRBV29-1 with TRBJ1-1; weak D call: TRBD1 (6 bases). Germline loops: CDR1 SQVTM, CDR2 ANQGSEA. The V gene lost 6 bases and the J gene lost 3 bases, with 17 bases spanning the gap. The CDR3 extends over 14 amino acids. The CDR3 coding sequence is TGCAGCGTGCGACACAGGGAGATTGACACTGAAGCTTTCTTT. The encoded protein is CSVRHREIDTEAFF.